This TCR beta chain is from a study of blood T cell repertoires in COVID-19. Clones were sequenced by immunoSEQ multiplex PCR, and TCRdb holds only the in-frame ones, with some missing. The sample has over 150,000 clones, about 86% seen once; the top ten hold roughly 7%. Each recovered donor of Cohort 3 presented with two negative PCRs, clearance, or symptom resolution. The germline V and J ends were trimmed by 4 bases and 5 bases, with 11 bases remaining between them. This CDR3 region has 13 residues. In germline, CDR1 is SNHLY, CDR2 FYNNEI. This receptor was obtained from a man aged 50 to 60 who had recovered from COVID-19. The sequenced sample consisted of PBMCs or T cells enriched from blood (not recorded which). The gene calls are TRBV2 and TRBJ2-5, with D perhaps matching TRBD2 (5 bases). The CDR3 coding sequence is TGTGCCAGCAGTGCGGAGGTTGTGGAGACCCAGTACTTC. This codes for CASSAEVVETQYF. Drawing the rest from reference TRBV2 and TRBJ2-5, the complete variable domain is EPEVTQTPSHQVTQMGQEVILRCVPISNHLYFYWYRQILGQKVEFLVSFYNNEISEKSEIFDDQFSVERPDGSNFTLKIRSTKLEDSAMYFCASSAEVVETQYFGPGTRLLVL.